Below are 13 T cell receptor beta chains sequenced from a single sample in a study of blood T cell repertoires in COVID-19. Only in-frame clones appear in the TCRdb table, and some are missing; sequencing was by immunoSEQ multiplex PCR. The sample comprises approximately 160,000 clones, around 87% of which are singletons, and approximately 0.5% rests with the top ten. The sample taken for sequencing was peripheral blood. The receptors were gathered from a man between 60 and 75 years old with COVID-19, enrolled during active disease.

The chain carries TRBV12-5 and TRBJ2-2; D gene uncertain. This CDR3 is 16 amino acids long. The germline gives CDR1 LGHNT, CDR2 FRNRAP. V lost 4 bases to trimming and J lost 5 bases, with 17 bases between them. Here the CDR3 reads CASGWVRSVETGELFF. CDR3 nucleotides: TGTGCTAGTGGTTGGGTACGTTCGGTCGAGACCGGGGAGCTGTTTTTT.

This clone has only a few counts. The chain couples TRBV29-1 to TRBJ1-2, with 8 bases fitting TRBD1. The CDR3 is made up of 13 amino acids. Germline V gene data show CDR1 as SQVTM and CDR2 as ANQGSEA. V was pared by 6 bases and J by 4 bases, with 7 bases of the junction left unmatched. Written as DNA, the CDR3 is TGCAGCGTAGCCACCGGGACAGGCTATGGCTACACCTTC. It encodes CSVATGTGYGYTF.

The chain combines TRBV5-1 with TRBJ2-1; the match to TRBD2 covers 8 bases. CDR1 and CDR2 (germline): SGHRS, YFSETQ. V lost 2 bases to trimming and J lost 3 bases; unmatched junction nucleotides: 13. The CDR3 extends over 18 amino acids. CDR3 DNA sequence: TGCGCCAGCAGCTTCTCAAAAGGCGGGAGGTACGTCTACAATGAGCAGTTCTTC. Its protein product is CASSFSKGGRYVYNEQFF.

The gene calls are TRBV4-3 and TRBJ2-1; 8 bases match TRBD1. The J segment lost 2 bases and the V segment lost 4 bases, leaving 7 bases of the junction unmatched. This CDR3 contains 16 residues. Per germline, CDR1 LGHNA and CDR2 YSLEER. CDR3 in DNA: TGCGCCAGCAGCCGAGACAGGGGCCAACCCTACAATGAGCAGTTCTTC. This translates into CASSRDRGQPYNEQFF.

CDR3 amino acids: CASSAGVPSPLHF. CDR3 sequence (DNA): TGTGCCAGCAGCGCGGGGGTTCCCTCACCCCTCCACTTT. The chain joins TRBV7-9 to TRBJ1-6, with TRBD1 as a possible D gene (5 bases). Trimming removed 5 bases at V and 10 bases at J, with 12 bases between. The CDR3 runs to 13 residues. Looked up from germline, CDR1 is SEHNR and CDR2 is FQNEAQ (reference sequence). Full variable domain (remainder filled in from reference TRBV7-9 and TRBJ1-6): DTGVSQNPRHKITKRGQNVTFRCDPISEHNRLYWYRQTLGQGPEFLTYFQNEAQLEKSRLLSDRFSAERPKGSFSTLEIQRTEQGDSAMYLCASSAGVPSPLHFGNGTRLTVT.

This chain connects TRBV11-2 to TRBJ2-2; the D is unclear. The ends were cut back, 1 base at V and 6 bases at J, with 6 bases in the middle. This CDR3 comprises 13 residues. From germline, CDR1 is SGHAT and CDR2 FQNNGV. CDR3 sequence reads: CASSLVESGELFF. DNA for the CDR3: TGTGCCAGCAGCTTAGTAGAGTCCGGGGAGCTGTTTTTT. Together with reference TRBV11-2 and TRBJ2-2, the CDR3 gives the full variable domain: EAGVAQSPRYKIIEKRQSVAFWCNPISGHATLYWYQQILGQGPKLLIQFQNNGVVDDSQLPKDRFSAERLKGVDSTLKIQPAKLEDSAVYLCASSLVESGELFFGEGSRLTVL.

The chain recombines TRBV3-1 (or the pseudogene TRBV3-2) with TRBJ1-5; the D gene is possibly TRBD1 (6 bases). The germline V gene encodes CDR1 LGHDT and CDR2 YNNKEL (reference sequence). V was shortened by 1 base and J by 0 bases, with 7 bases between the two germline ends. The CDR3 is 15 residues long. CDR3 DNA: TGTGCCAGCAGCCAAGGGACAGTTAGCAATCAGCCCCAGCATTTT. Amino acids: CASSQGTVSNQPQHF.

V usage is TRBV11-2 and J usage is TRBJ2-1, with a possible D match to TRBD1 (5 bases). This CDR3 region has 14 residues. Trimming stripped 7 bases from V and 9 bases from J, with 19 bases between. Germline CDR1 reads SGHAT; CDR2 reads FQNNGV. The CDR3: CASNAGMAMGEQFF. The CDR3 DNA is TGTGCCAGCAACGCAGGGATGGCAATGGGTGAGCAGTTCTTC.

CDR3 DNA sequence: TGTGCCAGCAGCTTGCAAACAGGGTTTGTAGAGACCCAGTACTTC. It specifies CASSLQTGFVETQYF. J is TRBJ2-5 and V is TRBV5-4, with a tentative D call TRBD1 (6 bases). CDR3 size: 15 residues. CDR1 and CDR2 (germline): SGHNT, YYREEE (reference sequence). Trimming cost V 1 base and J 4 bases, with 14 bases left between them. The whole variable domain, filled in from reference TRBV5-4 and TRBJ2-5, reads ETGVTQSPTHLIKTRGQQVTLRCSSQSGHNTVSWYQQALGQGPQFIFQYYREEENGRGNFPPRFSGLQFPNYSSELNVNALELDDSALYLCASSLQTGFVETQYFGPGTRLLVL.

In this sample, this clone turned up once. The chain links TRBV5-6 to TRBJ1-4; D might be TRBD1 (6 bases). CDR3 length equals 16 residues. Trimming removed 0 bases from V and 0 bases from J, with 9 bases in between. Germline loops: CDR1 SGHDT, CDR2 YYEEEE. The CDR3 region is CASSLAGVATNEKLFF. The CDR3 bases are TGTGCCAGCAGCTTGGCAGGGGTAGCAACTAATGAAAAACTGTTTTTT.

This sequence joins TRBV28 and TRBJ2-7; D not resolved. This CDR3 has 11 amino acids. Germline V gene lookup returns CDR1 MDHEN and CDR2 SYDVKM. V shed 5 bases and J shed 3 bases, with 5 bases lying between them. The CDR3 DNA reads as TGTGCCAGCAGTCGAGGCTACGAGCAGTACTTC. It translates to CASSRGYEQYF.

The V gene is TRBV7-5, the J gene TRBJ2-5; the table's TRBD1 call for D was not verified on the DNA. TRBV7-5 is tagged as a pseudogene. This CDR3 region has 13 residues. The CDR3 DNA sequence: TGTGCCAGAAGCTTCCACATGAAAGAGACCCAGTACTTC. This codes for CARSFHMKETQYF.

CDR3 sequence (DNA): TGTGCCAGCAGTGAGGACAGGGAAGCTTTCTTT. Translating it yields CASSEDREAFF. The rearrangement links TRBV6-6 to TRBJ1-1, with TRBD1 matching over 7 bases. Germline V gives CDR1 MNHNY, CDR2 SVGAGI (reference sequence). J was trimmed by 8 bases and V by 5 bases; bases with no gene match: 2. The CDR3 has 11 residues.